The TCR beta chain described here comes from a study of T-cell memory formation after mild COVID-19. TCRdb recomputed calls from the 5' RACE reads with MiXCR, one row per CDR3 protein. The sample has hundreds of thousands of distinct CDR3 sequences, roughly 18% seen once. The length of the CDR3 is 11 residues. Germline V gene lookup returns CDR1 LGHDT and CDR2 YNNKEL (reference sequence). This clonotype was sampled from an adult woman who had mild COVID-19 (a few samples of this study predate the infection). Cell type and time point are not known. V and J are TRBV3-1 and TRBJ2-4; D unresolved. The sequenced material came from PBMCs or a T cell subset sorted from them (not recorded which). For the CDR3, the DNA is TGTCTAGGAGTGGCCAAAAACATTCAGTACTTC. As protein: CLGVAKNIQYF.